Below are 26 T cell receptor beta chains sequenced from a single sample in a study of Ad26.COV2.S vaccination and SARS-CoV-2 variants. Treatment in this sample: roughly 18 received Ad26.COV2.S at low or high dose, single or two shots; about 5 received placebo; per-sample allocation not given. Each sample was drawn 63 days after the first injection (of vaccine or placebo). This table comes from immunoSEQ multiplex PCR, and its TCRdb copy is limited to in-frame clones, with some not included. The table has approximately 360,000 clones, 80% to 90% seen once. The sample was peripheral blood, taken in a trial of Ad26.COV2.S vaccine versus placebo. These receptors were collected from a person aged 18-65 years who received the Ad26.COV2.S COVID-19 vaccine or a placebo.

V usage is TRBV9 and J usage is TRBJ1-3; D remains ambiguous. V gave up 2 bases and J gave up 0 bases, with 9 bases separating them. The V gene's germline CDR1 is SGDLS and CDR2 YYNGEE. The CDR3 consists of 15 residues. The CDR3 region is CASSVGFSSGNTIYF. The CDR3 DNA reads as TGTGCCAGCAGCGTCGGTTTCAGCTCTGGAAACACCATATATTTT.

This chain joins TRBV12-3 or TRBV12-4 and TRBJ1-2; a possible D gene is TRBD1 (6 bases). The CDR3 is 13 residues long. With 6 bases removed from V and 8 bases from J, the gap between germline ends came to 16 bases. The CDR3 nucleotides are TGTGCCAGCAGAAATACAGGGACTCGAGGCTACACCTTC. Amino acid sequence: CASRNTGTRGYTF.

Only one count was recorded for this clone. This rearrangement joins TRBV19 to TRBJ1-4; 8 nucleotides match TRBD1. CDR3 size: 12 residues. The junction had 4 bases not matched to a gene; V was cut back by 8 bases and J by 8 bases. Germline V CDR1 and CDR2: LNHDA, SQIVND (reference sequence). In DNA, the CDR3 is TGTGCCAGTGGGGGACAGGAAGAAAAACTGTTTTTT. Translation gives CASGGQEEKLFF.

V and J are TRBV7-9 and TRBJ2-1; D is unclear. The CDR3 loop spans 15 amino acids. The germline V and J ends were trimmed by 1 base and 1 base, with 8 bases remaining between them. The V gene's germline CDR1 is SEHNR and CDR2 FQNEAQ (reference sequence). The CDR3 spells CASSLGSISYNEQFF. CDR3 nucleotide sequence: TGTGCCAGCAGCTTAGGGTCTATATCCTACAATGAGCAGTTCTTC.

V usage is TRBV4-1 and J usage is TRBJ2-7; the D gene is possibly TRBD1 (5 bases). The V gene's germline CDR1 is MGHRA and CDR2 YSYEKL. The CDR3 runs 11 residues. V dropped 4 bases and J dropped 8 bases, with 9 bases sitting between them. The CDR3 loop reads CASSPGFKQYF. DNA for the CDR3: TGCGCCAGCAGCCCAGGGTTCAAGCAGTACTTC.

As for this clone: Mismatch with germline at one junction end may stem from a read error. The chain uses TRBV6-5 and TRBJ2-3, with 9 nucleotides matching TRBD2. The V gene's germline CDR1 is MNHEY and CDR2 SVGAGI. The CDR3 length is 16 residues. This CDR3 reads CARSSGAGGRTDTQYF. The CDR3 DNA sequence: TGTGCCCGCAGTTCCGGGGCGGGGGGGCGTACAGATACGCAGTATTTT.

The V gene is TRBV6-5, the J gene TRBJ1-4; 8 bases are shared with TRBD1. Germline loops: CDR1 MNHEY, CDR2 SVGAGI. The trim removed 2 bases at V and 5 bases at J, leaving 4 bases unmatched. The CDR3 consists of 15 residues. The CDR3 sequence is CASSYGGQENEKLFF. The CDR3 nucleotides read TGTGCCAGCAGTTACGGGGGACAGGAAAATGAAAAACTGTTTTTT.

V gene TRBV5-6 combines with J gene TRBJ1-1; maybe TRBD1 (6 bases). V was clipped by 0 bases and J by 2 bases, with 20 bases between them. The germline CDR1 and CDR2 sequences are SGHDT and YYEEEE. The CDR3 is 18 amino acids. As DNA, the CDR3 is TGTGCCAGCAGCTTGGCCCGAGGACAGAGGCAAGTAAACACTGAAGCTTTCTTT. Translated: CASSLARGQRQVNTEAFF.

The chain employs TRBV2 and TRBJ2-2; TRBD1 is a possible D gene (6 bases). Trimming stripped 7 bases from V and 1 base from J, with 7 bases between. Germline V gene lookup returns CDR1 SNHLY and CDR2 FYNNEI. The CDR3 runs to 13 residues. For the CDR3, the DNA is TGTGCCAGCAACAGGGAGAACACCGGGGAGCTGTTTTTT. Its protein is CASNRENTGELFF.

The rearrangement uses TRBV13 and TRBJ2-7; possibly TRBD1 or TRBD2 for D (5 bases each). This CDR3 has 15 amino acids. V gave up 3 bases and J gave up 4 bases, with 16 bases separating them. Germline lookup yields CDR1 PRHDT and CDR2 FYEKMQ (reference sequence). In DNA form, the CDR3 reads TGTGCCAGCAGCTTCGGCGTTTCCGAGGGGTACGAGCAGTACTTC. It encodes CASSFGVSEGYEQYF.

V gene TRBV7-9 combines with J gene TRBJ2-1, with D uncertain. The CDR3 has 16 amino acids. With 1 base removed from V and 2 bases from J, the gap between germline ends came to 12 bases. The germline V gene has CDR1 SEHNR and CDR2 FQNEAQ (reference sequence). CDR3 sequence (DNA): TGTGCCAGCAGCTTAGGCCAGACGAGCCCCTACAATGAGCAGTTCTTC. Amino acid sequence: CASSLGQTSPYNEQFF.

The genes are TRBV6-5 and TRBJ1-3, with D hard to call. The CDR3 covers 14 residues. Trimming left V 6 bases short and J 3 bases short, with 12 bases between. The germline V gene encodes CDR1 MNHEY and CDR2 SVGAGI. The CDR3 here is CASRNGRSGNTIYF. The CDR3 DNA reads TGTGCCAGCAGGAATGGCCGGAGTGGAAACACCATATATTTT.

The V gene is TRBV7-2, the J gene TRBJ2-1; possible D gene TRBD2, 6 bases. Trimming shortened V by 3 bases and J by 3 bases, and 9 bases separated the two germline ends. Per the germline V gene, CDR1 is SGHTA and CDR2 is FQGNSA. The CDR3 length is 14 residues. CDR3 DNA sequence: TGTGCCAGCAGCTTTCCGGGACTCTACAATGAGCAGTTCTTC. As protein: CASSFPGLYNEQFF.

The V and J genes are TRBV6-5 and TRBJ2-1; 7 bases align to TRBD1. The CDR3 is 14 amino acids. Germline V gene sequence: CDR1 MNHEY, CDR2 SVGAGI. Trimming removed 4 bases from V and 4 bases from J; junction bases left unmatched: 4. The CDR3 DNA follows: TGTGCCAGCAGTTCGGGACAGCTTTACAATGAGCAGTTCTTC. Translation gives CASSSGQLYNEQFF.

This clone was observed once. The chain joins TRBV5-6 to TRBJ2-7; no clear D. The CDR3 runs 14 residues. V lost 5 bases and J lost 4, with 16 bases in between. CDR1 and CDR2 (germline): SGHDT, YYEEEE. CDR3 nucleotide sequence: TGTGCCAGCAGGGCACTAATGTCCCGGTACGAGCAGTACTTC. This encodes CASRALMSRYEQYF.

This chain links TRBV18 with TRBJ2-5, with D hard to call. The CDR3 is made up of 13 amino acids. Trimming took 3 bases from V and 2 from J, leaving 7 bases between them. Germline V gene data show CDR1 as KGHSH and CDR2 as LQKENI. The CDR3 is CASSPRPQETQYF. The DNA for the CDR3 is TGTGCCAGCTCACCTCGGCCTCAAGAGACCCAGTACTTC.

The rearrangement joins TRBV5-1 to TRBJ2-7; possibly TRBD1 for D (5 bases). The CDR3 covers 13 residues. The V gene's germline CDR1 is SGHRS and CDR2 YFSETQ. V lost 1 base to trimming and J lost 5 bases, with 10 bases between them. This chain's CDR3 is CASSLQGMDEQYF. The CDR3, as DNA: TGCGCCAGCAGCTTGCAGGGCATGGACGAGCAGTACTTC.

V and J are TRBV19 and TRBJ1-6; D might be TRBD1 (5 bases). Trimming removed 4 bases at V and 8 bases at J, with 9 bases between. From germline, CDR1 is LNHDA and CDR2 SQIVND (reference sequence). The CDR3 covers 13 residues. The CDR3 spells CASSTGRDSPLHF. DNA of the CDR3: TGTGCCAGTAGTACAGGGCGGGATTCACCCCTCCACTTT.

The J gene is TRBJ2-7, the V gene TRBV30; 9 bases are a match to TRBD2. From germline, CDR1 is GTSNPN and CDR2 SVGIG (reference sequence). The CDR3 extends over 13 amino acids. Trimming removed 3 bases from V and 6 bases from J; junction bases left unmatched: 6. CDR3 in amino acids: CAWRFSGSGEQYF. The CDR3 DNA sequence: TGTGCCTGGAGGTTTAGCGGGAGCGGCGAGCAGTACTTC. The full variable domain, rest sourced from reference TRBV30 and TRBJ2-7, is SQTIHQWPATLVQPVGSPLSLECTVEGTSNPNLYWYRQAAGRGLQLLFYSVGIGQISSEVPQNLSASRPQDRQFILSSKKLLLSDSGFYLCAWRFSGSGEQYFGPGTRLTVT.

This clone was recorded once. V gene TRBV5-1 combines with J gene TRBJ2-3; 8 nucleotides align to TRBD1. The J segment lost 1 base and the V segment lost 1 base, leaving 2 bases of the junction unmatched. Germline V gene lookup returns CDR1 SGHRS and CDR2 YFSETQ. This CDR3 has 15 amino acids. The CDR3: CASSLNRGGTDTQYF. The CDR3 DNA sequence: TGCGCCAGCAGCTTGAACAGGGGGGGCACAGATACGCAGTATTTT.

The chain joins TRBV7-9 to TRBJ1-2; D remains unclear. The V gene lost 1 base and the J gene lost 3 bases, with 12 bases spanning the gap. Germline CDR1 is SEHNR and CDR2 is FQNEAQ (reference sequence). CDR3 length: 15 amino acids. The CDR3 loop reads CASSLGSQLDYGYTF. For the CDR3, the DNA is TGTGCCAGCAGCTTAGGGAGCCAGTTGGACTATGGCTACACCTTC.

The chain couples TRBV4-1 to TRBJ2-7; D uncertain. Germline lookup yields CDR1 MGHRA and CDR2 YSYEKL. The CDR3 length is 14 residues. V was clipped by 2 bases and J by 1 base, with 9 bases between them. The CDR3 region has the DNA TGCGCCAGCAGCCAACTTAGACAATCCTACGAGCAGTACTTC. Translation: CASSQLRQSYEQYF.

The chain joins TRBV2 to TRBJ1-2; TRBD1 is a possible D gene (5 bases). The CDR3 runs 13 residues. V was cut by 6 bases and J by 4 bases, with 12 bases left in between. The germline CDR1 and CDR2 sequences are SNHLY and FYNNEI. The CDR3 region has the DNA TGTGCCAGCAGGTGGGGAGGGGCCTATGGCTACACCTTC. This gives the protein CASRWGGAYGYTF.

The rearrangement uses TRBV27 and TRBJ2-3; perhaps TRBD1 as D (5 bases). Trimming pared 2 bases from V and 0 bases from J, leaving 12 bases between. CDR1 and CDR2 (germline): MNHEY, SMNVEV (reference sequence). The CDR3 covers 16 residues. CDR3 bases: TGTGCCAGCAGTTTAGGCTGGACAACTAGCACAGATACGCAGTATTTT. Its translation is CASSLGWTTSTDTQYF.

The chain joins TRBV10-3 to TRBJ2-5; TRBD1 is a possible D gene (6 bases). Germline V gene lookup returns CDR1 ENHRY and CDR2 SYGVKD. The CDR3 runs 13 residues. Trimming stripped 10 bases from V and 1 base from J, with 13 bases between. The CDR3 sequence: CATNDRSQETQYF. The CDR3 DNA follows: TGTGCCACAAATGACAGGTCCCAAGAGACCCAGTACTTC.

This sequence joins TRBV7-2 and TRBJ1-5, with D possibly matching TRBD1 (5 bases). Germline V gene lookup returns CDR1 SGHTA and CDR2 FQGNSA. Trimming stripped 0 bases from V and 6 bases from J, with 15 bases between. The CDR3 has 16 residues. The CDR3 DNA sequence: TGTGCCAGCAGCTTAGCGCTAGGGGAATGGGGTCAGCCCCAGCATTTT. It codes for CASSLALGEWGQPQHF.